This T cell receptor (beta chain) was sequenced for a study of blood T cell repertoires in COVID-19. Only one count was recorded for this clone. The germline V gene encodes CDR1 SQVTM and CDR2 ANQGSEA. Losses at the gene ends were 7 bases for V and 2 bases for J; bases not matched to a gene: 14. The CDR3 sequence is 16 residues long. Assay used: immunoSEQ multiplex PCR; TCRdb lists only in-frame clones, some missing. Of approximately 230,000 clones detected, 70% to 85% appear once; the ten largest clones hold over 14%. Material for sequencing was PBMCs or T cells enriched from blood (not recorded which). The gene calls are TRBV29-1 and TRBJ1-5; 7 bases line up with TRBD1. The receptor was isolated from a man aged 40-50 years who had recovered from COVID-19. CDR3 loop: CSALTGDSGGNQPQHF. In DNA form, the CDR3 reads TGCAGCGCATTAACAGGGGACTCAGGCGGCAATCAGCCCCAGCATTTT.